The sequence of this T cell receptor beta chain was determined in a study of human T cells and chemical hapten exposure. The wider study: Patients had diphenylcyclopropenone applied to the scalp weekly throughout the approximately 25-week study. Study-level points and caveats: The number of TCRs above 1 in 1000 frequency did not change after DPC sensitization. Donor immune responses may differ from healthy people's, since all donors had alopecia.

TCRdb passed the RACE reads through MiXCR, listing each CDR3 protein once. The table lists fewer than 350,000 distinct CDR3 sequences, roughly 7.7% of them singletons. V gave up 7 bases and J gave up 7 bases, with 16 bases separating them. Per the germline V gene, CDR1 is MDHEN and CDR2 is SYDVKM. This CDR3 contains 13 residues. Worth noting for this clonotype: The antigen remains undetermined.

Time point denoted: pre-sensitization, week 0. Treatment reported: therapeutic diphenylcyclopropenone sensitization with weekly scalp DPC. Blood was collected ahead of every patch test applied. Material: whole blood, obtained in connection with sensitization to the hapten diphenylcyclopropenone (DPC). The chain has TRBV28 and TRBJ1-1; D remains unclear. This TCR was sampled from a young man with alopecia areata. Some clones in this sample may be carry-over from other donors' samples. The CDR3 DNA is TGTGCCAGCAATACGGTGGTACCCCATGAAGCTTTCTTT. It codes for CASNTVVPHEAFF.